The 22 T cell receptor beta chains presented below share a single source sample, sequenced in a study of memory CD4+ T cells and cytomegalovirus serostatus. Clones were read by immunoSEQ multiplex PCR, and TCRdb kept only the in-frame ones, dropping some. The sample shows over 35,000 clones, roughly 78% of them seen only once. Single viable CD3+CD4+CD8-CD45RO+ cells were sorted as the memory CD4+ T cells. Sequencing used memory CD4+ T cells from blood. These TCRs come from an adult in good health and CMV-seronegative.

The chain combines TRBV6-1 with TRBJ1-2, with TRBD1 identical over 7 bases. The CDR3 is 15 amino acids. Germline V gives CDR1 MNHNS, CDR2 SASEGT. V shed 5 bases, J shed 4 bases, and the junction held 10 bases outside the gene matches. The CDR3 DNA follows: TGTGCCAGCAGTCTGGAGGAGGGGGCGGGCTATGGCTACACCTTC. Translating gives CASSLEEGAGYGYTF.

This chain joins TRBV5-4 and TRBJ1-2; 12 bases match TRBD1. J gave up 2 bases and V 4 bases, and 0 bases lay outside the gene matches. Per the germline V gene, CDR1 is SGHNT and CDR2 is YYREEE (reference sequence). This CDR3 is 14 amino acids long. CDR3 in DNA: TGTGCCAGCAGCGGGACAGGGGGCAACTATGGCTACACCTTC. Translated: CASSGTGGNYGYTF.

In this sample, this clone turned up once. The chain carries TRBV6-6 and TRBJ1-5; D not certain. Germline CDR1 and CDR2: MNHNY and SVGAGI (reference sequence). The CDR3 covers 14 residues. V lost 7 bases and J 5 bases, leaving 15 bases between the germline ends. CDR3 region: CASKGNSLDQPQHF. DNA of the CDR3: TGTGCCAGCAAAGGGAACTCATTGGATCAGCCCCAGCATTTT.

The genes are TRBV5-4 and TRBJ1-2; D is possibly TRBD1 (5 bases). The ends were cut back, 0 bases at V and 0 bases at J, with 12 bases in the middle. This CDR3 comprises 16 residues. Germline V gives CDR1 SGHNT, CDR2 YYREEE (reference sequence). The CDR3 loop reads CASSLVGGSANYGYTF. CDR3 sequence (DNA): TGTGCCAGCAGCTTGGTTGGGGGGTCAGCTAACTATGGCTACACCTTC.

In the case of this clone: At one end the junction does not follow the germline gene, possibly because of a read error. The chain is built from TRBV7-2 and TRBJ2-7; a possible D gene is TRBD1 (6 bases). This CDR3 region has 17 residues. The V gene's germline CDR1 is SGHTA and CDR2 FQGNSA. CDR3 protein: CASTLQGALSPSYEQYF. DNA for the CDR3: TGTGCCAGCACCTTACAGGGAGCCTTGAGCCCTTCCTACGAGCAGTACTTC.

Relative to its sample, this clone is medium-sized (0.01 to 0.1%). CDR3 protein: CASSSRAGGVTEAFF. CDR3 nucleotides: TGTGCCAGTAGTTCCCGGGCCGGGGGCGTCACTGAAGCTTTCTTT. This chain uses TRBV19 with TRBJ1-1, with a possible D match to TRBD1 (6 bases). Germline lookup yields CDR1 LNHDA and CDR2 SQIVND (reference sequence). The CDR3 is 15 amino acids. Trimming shortened V by 5 bases and J by 4 bases, and 17 bases separated the two germline ends.

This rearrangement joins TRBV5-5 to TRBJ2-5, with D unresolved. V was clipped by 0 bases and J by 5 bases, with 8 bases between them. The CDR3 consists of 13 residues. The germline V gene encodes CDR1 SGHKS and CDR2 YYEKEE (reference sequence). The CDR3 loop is CASSLDPLETQYF. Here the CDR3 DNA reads TGTGCCAGCAGCTTGGACCCGTTGGAGACCCAGTACTTC. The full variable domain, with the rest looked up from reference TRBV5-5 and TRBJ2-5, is DAGVTQSPTHLIKTRGQQVTLRCSPISGHKSVSWYQQVLGQGPQFIFQYYEKEERGRGNFPDRFSARQFPNYSSELNVNALLLGDSALYLCASSLDPLETQYFGPGTRLLVL.

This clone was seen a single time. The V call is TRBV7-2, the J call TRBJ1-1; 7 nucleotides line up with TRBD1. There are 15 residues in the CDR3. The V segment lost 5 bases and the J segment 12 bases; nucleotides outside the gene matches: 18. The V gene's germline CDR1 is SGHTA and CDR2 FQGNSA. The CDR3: CASSPRRTGQRQPFF. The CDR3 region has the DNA TGTGCCAGCAGCCCCCGAAGAACGGGACAGCGCCAACCTTTCTTT.

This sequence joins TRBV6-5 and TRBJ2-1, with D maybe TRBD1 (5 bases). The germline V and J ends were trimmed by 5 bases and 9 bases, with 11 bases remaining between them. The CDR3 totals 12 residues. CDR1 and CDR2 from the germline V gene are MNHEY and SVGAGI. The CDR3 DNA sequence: TGTGCCAGCAGTAGCTGGGGCGGTGAGCAGTTCTTC. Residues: CASSSWGGEQFF.

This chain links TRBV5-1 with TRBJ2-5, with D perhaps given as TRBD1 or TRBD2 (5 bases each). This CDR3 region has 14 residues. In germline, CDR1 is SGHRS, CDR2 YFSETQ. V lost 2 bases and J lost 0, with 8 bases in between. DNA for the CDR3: TGCGCCAGCAGCTTCCAGGGACACCAAGAGACCCAGTACTTC. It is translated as CASSFQGHQETQYF. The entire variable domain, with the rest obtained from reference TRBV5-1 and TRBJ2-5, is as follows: KAGVTQTPRYLIKTRGQQVTLSCSPISGHRSVSWYQQTPGQGLQFLFEYFSETQRNKGNFPGRFSGRQFSNSRSEMNVSTLELGDSALYLCASSFQGHQETQYFGPGTRLLVL.

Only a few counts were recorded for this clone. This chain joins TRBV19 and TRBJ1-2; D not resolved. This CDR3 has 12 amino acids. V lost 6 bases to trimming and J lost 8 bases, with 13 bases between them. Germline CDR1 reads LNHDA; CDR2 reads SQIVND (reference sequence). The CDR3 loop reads CASRFFEGGYTF. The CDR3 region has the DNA TGTGCCAGTAGGTTTTTCGAAGGCGGCTACACCTTC.

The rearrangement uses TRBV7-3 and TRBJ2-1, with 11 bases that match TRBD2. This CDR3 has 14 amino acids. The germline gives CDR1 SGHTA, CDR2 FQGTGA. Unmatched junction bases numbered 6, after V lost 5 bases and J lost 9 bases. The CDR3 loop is CASSSGLAGGEQFF. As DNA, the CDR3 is TGTGCCAGCAGCAGTGGACTAGCGGGCGGTGAGCAGTTCTTC.

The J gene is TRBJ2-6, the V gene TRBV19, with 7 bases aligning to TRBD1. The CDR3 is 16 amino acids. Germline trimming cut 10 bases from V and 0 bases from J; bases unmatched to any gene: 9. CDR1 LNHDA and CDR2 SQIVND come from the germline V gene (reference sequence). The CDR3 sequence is CATHRGGLSGANVLTF. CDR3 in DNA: TGTGCCACCCACAGGGGCGGACTCTCTGGGGCCAACGTCCTGACTTTC.

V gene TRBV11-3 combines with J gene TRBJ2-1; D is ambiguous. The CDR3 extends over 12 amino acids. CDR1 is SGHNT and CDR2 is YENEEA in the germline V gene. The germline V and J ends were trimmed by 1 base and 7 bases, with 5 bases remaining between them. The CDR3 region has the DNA TGTGCCAGCAGCTTAGTGGGAAATGAGCAGTTCTTC. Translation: CASSLVGNEQFF. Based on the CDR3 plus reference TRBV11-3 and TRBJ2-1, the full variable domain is EAGVVQSPRYKIIEKKQPVAFWCNPISGHNTLYWYLQNLGQGPELLIRYENEEAVDDSQLPKDRFSAERLKGVDSTLKIQPAELGDSAVYLCASSLVGNEQFFGPGTRLTVL.

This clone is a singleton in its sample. CDR3 DNA sequence: TGTGCCAGCAGCTTAGATCGGGCCAGTTACACAGATACGCAGTATTTT. It is translated as CASSLDRASYTDTQYF. V is TRBV7-8 and J is TRBJ2-3; D unclear. The CDR3 loop spans 16 amino acids. V was trimmed by 1 base and J by 2 bases, leaving 13 bases between them. CDR1 and CDR2 from the germline V gene are SGHVS and FQNEAQ.

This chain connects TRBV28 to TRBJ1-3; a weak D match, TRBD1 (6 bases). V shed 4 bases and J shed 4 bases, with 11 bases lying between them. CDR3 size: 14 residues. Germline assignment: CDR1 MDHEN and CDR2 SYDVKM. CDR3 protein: CASSWGASGNTIYF. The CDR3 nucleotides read TGTGCCAGCAGTTGGGGGGCTTCAGGAAACACCATATATTTT.

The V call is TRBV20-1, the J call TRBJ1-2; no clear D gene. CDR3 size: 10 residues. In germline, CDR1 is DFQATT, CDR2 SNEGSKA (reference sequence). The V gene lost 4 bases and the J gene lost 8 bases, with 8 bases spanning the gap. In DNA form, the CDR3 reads TGCAGTGCTATCTCTGGGGGCTACACCTTC. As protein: CSAISGGYTF.

The CDR3, as DNA: TGTGCCAGCAGTGATAGCGGGGGCTATTCCTACGAGCAGTACTTC. It codes for CASSDSGGYSYEQYF. The chain recombines TRBV14 with TRBJ2-7; 9 bases align to TRBD2. Germline trimming cut 6 bases from V and 1 base from J; bases unmatched to any gene: 7. There are 15 residues in the CDR3. In germline, CDR1 is SGHDN, CDR2 FVKESK. Filled out from reference TRBV14 and TRBJ2-7, the complete variable domain reads EAGVTQFPSHSVIEKGQTVTLRCDPISGHDNLYWYRRVMGKEIKFLLHFVKESKQDESGMPNNRFLAERTGGTYSTLKVQPAELEDSGVYFCASSDSGGYSYEQYFGPGTRLTVT.

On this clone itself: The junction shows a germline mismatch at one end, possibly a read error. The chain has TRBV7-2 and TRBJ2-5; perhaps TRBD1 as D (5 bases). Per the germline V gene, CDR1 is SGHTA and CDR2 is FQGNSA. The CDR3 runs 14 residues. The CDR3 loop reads CATSKGNTQETQYF. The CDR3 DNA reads TGTGCCACCAGCAAGGGGAATACACAAGAGACCCAGTACTTC.

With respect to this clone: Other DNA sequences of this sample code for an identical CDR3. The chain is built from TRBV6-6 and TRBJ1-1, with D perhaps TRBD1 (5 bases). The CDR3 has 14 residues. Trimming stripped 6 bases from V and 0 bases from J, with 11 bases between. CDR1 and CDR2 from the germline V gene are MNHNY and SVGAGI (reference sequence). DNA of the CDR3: TGTGCCAGCAGCCCCCGGGGGATGAACACTGAAGCTTTCTTT. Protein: CASSPRGMNTEAFF.

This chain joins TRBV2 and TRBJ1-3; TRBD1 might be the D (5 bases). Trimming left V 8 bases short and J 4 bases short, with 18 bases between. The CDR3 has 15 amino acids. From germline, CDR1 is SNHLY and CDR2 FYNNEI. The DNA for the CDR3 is TGTGCCAGCTCCCAGAGGGAAGGGGCCGGAAACACCATATATTTT. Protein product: CASSQREGAGNTIYF.

CDR3: CASSRVSYNEQFF. DNA of the CDR3: TGTGCCAGCAGTAGGGTTTCCTACAATGAGCAGTTCTTC. The J gene is TRBJ2-1, the V gene TRBV7-2; D gene ambiguous. This CDR3 spans 13 amino acids. Germline lookup yields CDR1 SGHTA and CDR2 FQGNSA. Trimming took 6 bases from V and 1 from J, leaving 7 bases between them.